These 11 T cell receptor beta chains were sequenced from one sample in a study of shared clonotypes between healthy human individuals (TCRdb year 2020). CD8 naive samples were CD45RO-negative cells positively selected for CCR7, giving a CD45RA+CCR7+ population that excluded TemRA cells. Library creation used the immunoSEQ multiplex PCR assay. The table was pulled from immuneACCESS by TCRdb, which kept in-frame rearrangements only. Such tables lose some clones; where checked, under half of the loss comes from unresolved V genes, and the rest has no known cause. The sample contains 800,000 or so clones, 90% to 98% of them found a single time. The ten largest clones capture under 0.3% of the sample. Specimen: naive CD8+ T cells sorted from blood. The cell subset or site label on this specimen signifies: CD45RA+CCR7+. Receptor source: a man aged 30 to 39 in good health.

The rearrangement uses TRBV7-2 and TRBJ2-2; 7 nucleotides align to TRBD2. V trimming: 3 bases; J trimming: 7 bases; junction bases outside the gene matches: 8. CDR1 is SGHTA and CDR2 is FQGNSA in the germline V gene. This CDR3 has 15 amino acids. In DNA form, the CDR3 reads TGTGCCAGCAGCTTTCTTGGCGGGAGTTACGGGGAGCTGTTTTTT. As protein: CASSFLGGSYGELFF.

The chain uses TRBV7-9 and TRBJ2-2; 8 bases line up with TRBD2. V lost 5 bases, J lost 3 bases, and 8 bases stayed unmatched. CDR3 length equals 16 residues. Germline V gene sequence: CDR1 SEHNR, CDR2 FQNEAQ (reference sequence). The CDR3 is CASSHPSGWDTGELFF. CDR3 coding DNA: TGTGCCAGCAGCCATCCTAGCGGGTGGGACACCGGGGAGCTGTTTTTT.

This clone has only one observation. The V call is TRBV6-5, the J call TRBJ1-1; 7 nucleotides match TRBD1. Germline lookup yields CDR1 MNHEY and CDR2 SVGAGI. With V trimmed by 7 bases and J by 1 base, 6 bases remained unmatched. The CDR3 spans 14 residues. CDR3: CASTQGVWNTEAFF. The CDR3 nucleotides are TGTGCCAGCACCCAGGGGGTTTGGAACACTGAAGCTTTCTTT.

DNA for the CDR3: TGTGCCAGCAGTTTAGTGGGGAACACTGAAGCTTTCTTT. Encoded protein: CASSLVGNTEAFF. V is TRBV28 and J is TRBJ1-1; no clear D gene. Germline V gene data show CDR1 as MDHEN and CDR2 as SYDVKM. The CDR3 loop spans 13 amino acids. With 2 bases removed from V and 1 base from J, the gap between germline ends came to 5 bases.

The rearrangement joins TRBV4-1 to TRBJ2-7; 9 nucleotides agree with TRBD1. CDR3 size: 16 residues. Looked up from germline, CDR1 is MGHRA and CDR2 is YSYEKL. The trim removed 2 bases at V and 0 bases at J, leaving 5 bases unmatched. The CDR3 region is CASSQSGTGSSYEQYF. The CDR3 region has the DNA TGCGCCAGCAGCCAATCCGGGACAGGGAGCTCCTACGAGCAGTACTTC.

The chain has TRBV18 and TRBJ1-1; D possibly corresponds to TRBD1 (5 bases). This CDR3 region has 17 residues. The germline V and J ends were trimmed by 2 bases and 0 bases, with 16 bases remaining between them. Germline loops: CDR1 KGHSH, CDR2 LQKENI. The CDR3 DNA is TGTGCCAGCTCACCAAGGGACCGCTCAGATCTGAACACTGAAGCTTTCTTT. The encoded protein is CASSPRDRSDLNTEAFF.

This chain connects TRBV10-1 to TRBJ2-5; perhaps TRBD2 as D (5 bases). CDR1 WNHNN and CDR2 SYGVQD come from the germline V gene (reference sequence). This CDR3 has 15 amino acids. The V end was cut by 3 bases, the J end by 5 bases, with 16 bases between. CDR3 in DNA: TGCGCCAGCAGTGAAAGGGCGGGTTCCCGGGAGACCCAGTACTTC. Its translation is CASSERAGSRETQYF.

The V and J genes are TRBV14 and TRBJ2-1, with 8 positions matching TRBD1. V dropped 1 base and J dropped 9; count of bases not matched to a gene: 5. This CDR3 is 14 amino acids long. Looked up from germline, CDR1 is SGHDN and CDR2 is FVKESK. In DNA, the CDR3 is TGTGCCAGCAGCCAAGGGGCAGGGGGCACTGAGCAGTTCTTC. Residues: CASSQGAGGTEQFF.

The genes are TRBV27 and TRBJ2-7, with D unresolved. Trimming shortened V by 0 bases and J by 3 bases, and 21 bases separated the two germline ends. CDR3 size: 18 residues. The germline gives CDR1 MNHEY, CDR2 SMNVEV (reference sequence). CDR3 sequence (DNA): TGTGCCAGCAGTTTATCGGGCCCAGTCTTGGGTGCGAGCTACGAGCAGTACTTC. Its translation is CASSLSGPVLGASYEQYF.

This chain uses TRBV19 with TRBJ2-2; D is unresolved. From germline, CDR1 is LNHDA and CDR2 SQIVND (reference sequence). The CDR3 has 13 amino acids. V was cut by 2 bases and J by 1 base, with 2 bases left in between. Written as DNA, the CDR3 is TGTGCCAGTAGTATATGGAACACCGGGGAGCTGTTTTTT. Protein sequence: CASSIWNTGELFF.

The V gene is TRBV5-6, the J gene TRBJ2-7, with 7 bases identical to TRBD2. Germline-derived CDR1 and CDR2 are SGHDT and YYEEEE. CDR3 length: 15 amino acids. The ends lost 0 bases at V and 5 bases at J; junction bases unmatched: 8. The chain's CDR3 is CASSLALAGADEQYF. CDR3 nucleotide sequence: TGTGCCAGCAGCTTGGCATTAGCGGGTGCTGACGAGCAGTACTTC.